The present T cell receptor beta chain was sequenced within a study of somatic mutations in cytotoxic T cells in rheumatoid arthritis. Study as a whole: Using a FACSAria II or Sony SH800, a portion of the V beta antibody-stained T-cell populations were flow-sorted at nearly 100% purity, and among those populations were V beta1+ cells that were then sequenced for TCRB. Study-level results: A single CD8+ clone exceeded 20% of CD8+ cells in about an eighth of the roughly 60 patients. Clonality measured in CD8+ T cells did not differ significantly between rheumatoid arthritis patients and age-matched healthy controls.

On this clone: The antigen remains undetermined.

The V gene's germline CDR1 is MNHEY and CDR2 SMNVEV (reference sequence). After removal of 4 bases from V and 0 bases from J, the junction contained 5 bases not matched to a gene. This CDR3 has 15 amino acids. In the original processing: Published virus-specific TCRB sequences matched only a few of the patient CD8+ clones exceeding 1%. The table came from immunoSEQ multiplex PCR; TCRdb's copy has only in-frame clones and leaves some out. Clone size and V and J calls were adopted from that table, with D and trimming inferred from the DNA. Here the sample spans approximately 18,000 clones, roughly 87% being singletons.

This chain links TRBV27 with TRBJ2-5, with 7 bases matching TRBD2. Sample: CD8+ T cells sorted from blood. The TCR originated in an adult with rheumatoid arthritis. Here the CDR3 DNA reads TGTGCCAGCAGTTCGGGACTAACGTACCAAGAGACCCAGTACTTC. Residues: CASSSGLTYQETQYF.